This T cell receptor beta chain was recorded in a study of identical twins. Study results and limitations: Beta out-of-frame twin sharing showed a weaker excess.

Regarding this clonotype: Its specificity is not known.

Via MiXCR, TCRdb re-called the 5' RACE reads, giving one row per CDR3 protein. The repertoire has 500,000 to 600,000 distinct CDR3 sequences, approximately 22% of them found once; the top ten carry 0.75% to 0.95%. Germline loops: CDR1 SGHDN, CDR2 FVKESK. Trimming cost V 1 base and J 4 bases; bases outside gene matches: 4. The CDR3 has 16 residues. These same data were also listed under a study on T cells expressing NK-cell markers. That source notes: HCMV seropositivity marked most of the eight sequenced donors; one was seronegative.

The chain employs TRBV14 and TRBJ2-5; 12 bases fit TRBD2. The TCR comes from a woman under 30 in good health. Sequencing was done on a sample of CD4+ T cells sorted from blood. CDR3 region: CASSQGRTSGVETQYF. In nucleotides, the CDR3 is TGTGCCAGCAGCCAAGGGCGGACTAGCGGGGTAGAGACCCAGTACTTC.